The clone carrying this T cell receptor (beta chain) has only one observation. The antigen remains undetermined. Using a J-beta primer mix together with a sample-barcoded 5' primer, a second PCR was run for roughly 6 to 12 cycles. MiXCR was run by TCRdb on the 5' RACE reads, yielding one entry per CDR3 protein. The data contain roughly 1.6 million distinct CDR3 sequences, 30% to 40% of them seen just once; the ten biggest clones take up about 10%. This specimen comes from a study of blood T cells in healthy people across ages. Study findings and constraints: Nothing was known about donor CMV status, and this possibly confounded expanded clonotype changes.

The receptor was derived from a woman in her twenties or thirties in good health. Sequencing was performed on blood.

In nucleotides, the CDR3 is TGTGCCTGGAGTGTCAAGGTCTCTGGAAACACCATATATTTT. As protein: CAWSVKVSGNTIYF. The rearrangement uses TRBV30 and TRBJ1-3; no reliable D call. Germline V gene lookup returns CDR1 GTSNPN and CDR2 SVGIG (reference sequence). V lost 0 bases and J lost 0, with 6 bases in between. There are 14 residues in the CDR3. Using reference TRBV30 and TRBJ1-3 for the parts outside the CDR3, the full variable domain is SQTIHQWPATLVQPVGSPLSLECTVEGTSNPNLYWYRQAAGRGLQLLFYSVGIGQISSEVPQNLSASRPQDRQFILSSKKLLLSDSGFYLCAWSVKVSGNTIYFGEGSWLTVV.